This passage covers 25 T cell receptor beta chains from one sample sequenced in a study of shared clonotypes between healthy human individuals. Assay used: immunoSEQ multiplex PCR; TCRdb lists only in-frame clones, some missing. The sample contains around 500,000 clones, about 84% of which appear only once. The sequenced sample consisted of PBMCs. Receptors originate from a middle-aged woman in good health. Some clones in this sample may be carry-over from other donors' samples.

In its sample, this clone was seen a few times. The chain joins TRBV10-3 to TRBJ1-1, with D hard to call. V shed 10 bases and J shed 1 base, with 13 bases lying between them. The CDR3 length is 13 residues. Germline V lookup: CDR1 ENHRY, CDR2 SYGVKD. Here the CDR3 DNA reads TGTGCCAACTGGGCCCGGGCGAACACTGAAGCTTTCTTT. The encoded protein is CANWARANTEAFF.

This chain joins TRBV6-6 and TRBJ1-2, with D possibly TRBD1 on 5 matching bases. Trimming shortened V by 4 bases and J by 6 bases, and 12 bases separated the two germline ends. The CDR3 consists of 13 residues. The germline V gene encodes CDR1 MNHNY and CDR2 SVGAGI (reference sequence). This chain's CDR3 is CASSWDLTDGYTF. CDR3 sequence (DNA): TGTGCCAGCAGTTGGGACCTGACGGATGGCTACACCTTC.

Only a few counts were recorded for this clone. This CDR3 is CASSLAGVQGGYTF. CDR3 bases: TGTGCCAGCAGCTTAGCCGGAGTCCAGGGTGGCTACACCTTC. The chain is built from TRBV11-2 and TRBJ1-2; maybe TRBD1 (5 bases). The CDR3 loop spans 14 amino acids. Trimming pared 1 base from V and 7 bases from J, leaving 13 bases between. Germline V gene lookup returns CDR1 SGHAT and CDR2 FQNNGV.

CDR3 residues: CASSPGPGGYEQYF. CDR3 nucleotides: TGTGCCAGCTCACCAGGGCCAGGGGGCTACGAGCAGTACTTC. This rearrangement joins TRBV18 to TRBJ2-7, with 7 positions matching TRBD1. The CDR3 is 14 amino acids. The V gene end was trimmed by 2 bases and the J gene end by 3 bases; junction bases not matched to a gene: 4. Germline V CDR1 and CDR2: KGHSH, LQKENI.

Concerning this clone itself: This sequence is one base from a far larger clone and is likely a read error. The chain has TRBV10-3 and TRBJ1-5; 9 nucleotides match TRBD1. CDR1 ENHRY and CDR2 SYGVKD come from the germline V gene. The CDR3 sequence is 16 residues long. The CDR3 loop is CATSESGDRVNQPQHF. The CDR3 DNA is TGTGCCACCAGTGAGTCAGGGGACAGGGTCAATCAGCCCCAGCATTTT.

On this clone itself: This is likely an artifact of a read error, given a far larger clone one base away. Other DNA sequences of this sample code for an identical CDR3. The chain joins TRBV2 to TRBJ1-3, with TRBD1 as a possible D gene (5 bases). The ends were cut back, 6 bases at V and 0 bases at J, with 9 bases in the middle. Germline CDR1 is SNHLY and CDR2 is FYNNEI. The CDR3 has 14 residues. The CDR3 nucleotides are TGTGCCAGCAGCTCAGACAGCTCTGGAAACACCATATATTTT. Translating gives CASSSDSSGNTIYF.

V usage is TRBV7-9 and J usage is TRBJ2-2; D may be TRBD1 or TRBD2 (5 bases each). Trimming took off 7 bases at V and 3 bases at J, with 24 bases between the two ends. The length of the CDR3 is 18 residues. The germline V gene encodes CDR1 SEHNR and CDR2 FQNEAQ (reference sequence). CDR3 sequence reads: CASKSRRFGDPYTGELFF. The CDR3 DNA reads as TGTGCCAGCAAATCCCGCCGCTTCGGGGACCCATACACCGGGGAGCTGTTTTTT.

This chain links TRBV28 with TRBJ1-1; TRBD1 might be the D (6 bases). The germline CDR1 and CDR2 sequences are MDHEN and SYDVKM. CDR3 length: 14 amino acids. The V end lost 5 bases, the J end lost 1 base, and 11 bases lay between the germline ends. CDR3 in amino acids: CASSPPTGNTEAFF. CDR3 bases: TGTGCCAGCAGTCCTCCGACAGGGAACACTGAAGCTTTCTTT.

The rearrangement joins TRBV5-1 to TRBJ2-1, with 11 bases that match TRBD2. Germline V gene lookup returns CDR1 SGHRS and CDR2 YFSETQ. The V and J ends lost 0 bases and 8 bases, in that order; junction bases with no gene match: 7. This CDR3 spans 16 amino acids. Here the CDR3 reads CASSLDTGTSGDEQFF. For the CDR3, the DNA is TGCGCCAGCAGCTTGGACACCGGGACTAGCGGCGATGAGCAGTTCTTC.

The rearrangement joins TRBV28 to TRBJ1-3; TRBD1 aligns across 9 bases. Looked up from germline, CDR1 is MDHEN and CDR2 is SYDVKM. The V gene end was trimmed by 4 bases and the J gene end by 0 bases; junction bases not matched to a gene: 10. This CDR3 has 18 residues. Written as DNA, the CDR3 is TGTGCCAGCAGTTCGTGGGGGGGGGACAGGGACTCTGGAAACACCATATATTTT. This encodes CASSSWGGDRDSGNTIYF.

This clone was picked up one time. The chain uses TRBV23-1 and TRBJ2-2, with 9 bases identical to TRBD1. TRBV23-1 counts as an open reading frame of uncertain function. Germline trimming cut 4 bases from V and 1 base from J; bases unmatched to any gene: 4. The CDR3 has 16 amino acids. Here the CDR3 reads CASSLWTGVNTGELFF. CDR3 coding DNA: TGCGCCAGCAGTCTATGGACAGGGGTGAACACCGGGGAGCTGTTTTTT.

The DNA for the CDR3 is TGTGCCTGGAGTCCCCCGGGGCCGAACTATGGCTACACCTTC. This gives the protein CAWSPPGPNYGYTF. The chain has TRBV30 and TRBJ1-2; maybe TRBD1 (5 bases). Germline V lookup: CDR1 GTSNPN, CDR2 SVGIG (reference sequence). This CDR3 region has 14 residues. The V end was cut by 2 bases, the J end by 2 bases, with 12 bases between.

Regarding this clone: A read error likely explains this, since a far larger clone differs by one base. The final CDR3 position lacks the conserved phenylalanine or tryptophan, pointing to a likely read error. The CDR3 nucleotides read TGCGCCAGCAGCCAAGAGGGGGCTCAGCCCCAGCATCTT. It codes for CASSQEGAQPQHL. The genes are TRBV4-1 and TRBJ1-5; D may be TRBD1 (6 bases). The CDR3 has 13 amino acids. The V end lost 0 bases, the J end lost 6 bases, and 6 bases lay between the germline ends. Germline CDR1 is MGHRA and CDR2 is YSYEKL.

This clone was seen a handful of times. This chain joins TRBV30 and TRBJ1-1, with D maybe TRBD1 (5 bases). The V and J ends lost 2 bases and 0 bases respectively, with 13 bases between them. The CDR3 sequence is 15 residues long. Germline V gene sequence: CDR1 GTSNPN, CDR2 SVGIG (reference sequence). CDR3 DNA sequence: TGTGCCTGGAGTTGGGGGGGGAACCTGAACACTGAAGCTTTCTTT. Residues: CAWSWGGNLNTEAFF.

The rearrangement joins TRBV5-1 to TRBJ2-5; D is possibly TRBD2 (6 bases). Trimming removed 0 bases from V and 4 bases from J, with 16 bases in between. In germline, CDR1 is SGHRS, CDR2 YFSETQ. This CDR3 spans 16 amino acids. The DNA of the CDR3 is TGCGCCAGCAGCTTGGCCTCCGGGGCGCGGGGAGAGACCCAGTACTTC. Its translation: CASSLASGARGETQYF.

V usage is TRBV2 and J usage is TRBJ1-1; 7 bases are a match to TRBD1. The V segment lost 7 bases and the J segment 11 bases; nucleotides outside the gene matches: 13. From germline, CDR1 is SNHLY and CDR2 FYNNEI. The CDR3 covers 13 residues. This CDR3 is CASTQTGPNKAFF. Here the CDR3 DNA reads TGTGCCAGCACGCAGACAGGGCCCAATAAGGCTTTCTTT.

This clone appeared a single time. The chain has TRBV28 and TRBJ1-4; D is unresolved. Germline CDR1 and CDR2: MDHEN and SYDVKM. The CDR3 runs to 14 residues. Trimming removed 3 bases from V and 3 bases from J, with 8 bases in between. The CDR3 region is CASSLQAANEKLFF. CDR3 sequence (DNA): TGTGCCAGCAGTTTGCAGGCAGCTAATGAAAAACTGTTTTTT.

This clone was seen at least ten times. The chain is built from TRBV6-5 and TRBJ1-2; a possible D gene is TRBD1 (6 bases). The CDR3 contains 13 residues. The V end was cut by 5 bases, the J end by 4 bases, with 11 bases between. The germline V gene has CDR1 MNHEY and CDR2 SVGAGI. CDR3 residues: CASSEQGIYGYTF. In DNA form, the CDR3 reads TGTGCCAGCAGTGAACAGGGTATCTATGGCTACACCTTC.

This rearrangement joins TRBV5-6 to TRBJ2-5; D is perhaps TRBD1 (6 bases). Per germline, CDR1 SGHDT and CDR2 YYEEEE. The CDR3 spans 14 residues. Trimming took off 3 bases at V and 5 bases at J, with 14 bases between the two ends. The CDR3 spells CASSSTQGFETQYF. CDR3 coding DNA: TGTGCCAGCAGCTCGACACAGGGTTTTGAGACCCAGTACTTC.

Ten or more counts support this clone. In DNA, the CDR3 is TGTGCCAGCAGCATCAGACAGGGTACGCAGCCCCAGCATTTT. It yields the protein CASSIRQGTQPQHF. The chain has TRBV7-2 and TRBJ1-5; 7 bases are a match to TRBD1. The CDR3 consists of 14 residues. The germline V gene has CDR1 SGHTA and CDR2 FQGNSA. V dropped 5 bases and J dropped 7; count of bases not matched to a gene: 8.

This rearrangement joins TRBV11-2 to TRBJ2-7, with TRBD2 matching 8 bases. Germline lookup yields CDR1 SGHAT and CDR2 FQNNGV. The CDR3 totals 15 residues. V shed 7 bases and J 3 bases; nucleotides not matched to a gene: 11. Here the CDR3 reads CASTRSGRGVYEQYF. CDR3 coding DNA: TGTGCCAGCACCCGTTCCGGGAGGGGGGTCTACGAGCAGTACTTC.

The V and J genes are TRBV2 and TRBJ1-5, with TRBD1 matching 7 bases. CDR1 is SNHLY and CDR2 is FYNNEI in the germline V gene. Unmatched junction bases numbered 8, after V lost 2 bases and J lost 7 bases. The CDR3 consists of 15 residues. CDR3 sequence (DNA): TGTGCCAGCAGTGAACGGGGAGGGGGCAGGCAGCCCCAGCATTTT. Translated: CASSERGGGRQPQHF.

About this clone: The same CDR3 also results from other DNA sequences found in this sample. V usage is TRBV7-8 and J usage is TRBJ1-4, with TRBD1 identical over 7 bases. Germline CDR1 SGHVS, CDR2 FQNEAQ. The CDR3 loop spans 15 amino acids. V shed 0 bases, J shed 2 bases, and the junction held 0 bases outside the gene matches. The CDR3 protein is CASSLARGTNEKLFF. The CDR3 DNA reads TGTGCCAGCAGCTTAGCCAGGGGGACTAATGAAAAACTGTTTTTT.

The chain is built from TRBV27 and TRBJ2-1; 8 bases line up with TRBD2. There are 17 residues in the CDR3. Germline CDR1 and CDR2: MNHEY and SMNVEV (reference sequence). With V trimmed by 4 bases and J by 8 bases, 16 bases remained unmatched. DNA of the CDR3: TGTGCCAGCAGTTCGCCCTCCTCCGGGACTAGGGGCGATGAGCAGTTCTTC. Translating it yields CASSSPSSGTRGDEQFF.

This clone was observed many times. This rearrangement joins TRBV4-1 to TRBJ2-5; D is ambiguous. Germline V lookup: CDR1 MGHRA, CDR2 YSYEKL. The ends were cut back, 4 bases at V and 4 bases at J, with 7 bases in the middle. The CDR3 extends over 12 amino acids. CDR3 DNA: TGCGCCAGCAGCCGGGTTGGAGAGACCCAGTACTTC. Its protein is CASSRVGETQYF.